The present T cell receptor (beta chain) was sequenced within a study of somatic mutations in cytotoxic T cells in rheumatoid arthritis. Here immunoSEQ multiplex PCR was the method, and the copy in TCRdb shows in-frame clones only, minus some. The sample shows about 10,000 clones, more than 75% of them seen only once. Regarding the study as a whole: Unlike healthy controls, rheumatoid arthritis patients had CD8+ clonality that increased with age. The top CD8+ clone topped 20% of CD8+ cells in about an eighth of the roughly 65 patients.

As concerns this clone: Its antigen is undetermined.

CDR1 and CDR2 (germline): SGHNT, YYREEE (reference sequence). J was trimmed by 4 bases and V by 2 bases; bases with no gene match: 4. This CDR3 is 15 amino acids long. The receptor was derived from an adult with rheumatoid arthritis. The source material was CD8+ T cells sorted from blood. This chain joins TRBV5-4 and TRBJ2-2; TRBD1 aligns across 8 bases. The CDR3 protein is CASSLDRGGTGELFF. The CDR3 DNA sequence: TGTGCCAGCAGCTTAGACAGGGGAGGCACCGGGGAGCTGTTTTTT.